This T cell receptor beta chain was identified during a study of blood T cell repertoires in COVID-19. Whole-study context: The United States, Italy and Spain were the sources of the acute and convalescent COVID-19 samples. The analysed material was cDNA or gDNA that came from T cells, B-cell-depleted T cells, or PBMCs.

Methods used by the authors: For nucleated cells, counts were estimated from reference gene primer amplification. TCRdb's table, derived via immunoSEQ multiplex PCR, lists solely in-frame clones and lacks some. D and trimming were read from the DNA, whereas the V and J calls and clone size are those reported in that table. Of hundreds of thousands of clones listed, around 87% are singletons. Seattle patient enrollment occurred during active infection, with longitudinal follow-up thereafter. This CDR3 has 15 residues. Per the germline V gene, CDR1 is DFQATT and CDR2 is SNEGSKA (reference sequence). Germline trimming cut 6 bases from V and 6 bases from J; bases unmatched to any gene: 12.

Sequenced input: peripheral blood. J is TRBJ2-1 and V is TRBV20-1; 9 bases line up with TRBD2. This clonotype was obtained from a woman aged 45-65 years with COVID-19, enrolled during active disease. The CDR3 region is CSASSGSRAGNEQFF. The CDR3 coding sequence is TGCAGTGCGAGTAGCGGGAGTAGGGCTGGCAATGAGCAGTTCTTC.